The 15 T cell receptor beta chains given below trace back to one sample, sequenced in a study of T cells in Graves' hyperthyroidism and ophthalmopathy (dated by TCRdb to between 2017 and 2020). Library preparation used multiplex PCR. These reads were obtained on an Illumina HiSeq 2000. The TCR beta CDR3 regions were amplified from the RNA transcripts. A first-round RT-PCR of the TCR CDR3 used the HTBI primer set with the Qiagen OneStep RT-PCR kit. TCRdb passed the public sequencing reads through fastp at Q25 and MiXCR, retaining productive beta sequences. Each record represents a unique CDR3 protein, reported with the most common genes and DNA among its rows. Here the sample has about 250,000 distinct CDR3 sequences; roughly 22% occur a single time. The ten top clones hold approximately 35% of the sample. The sequenced material came from blood. These receptors originate from a woman aged 40 to 50 with Graves' ophthalmopathy.

This clonotype showed up many times. This chain links TRBV19 with TRBJ1-5; D gene ambiguous. Germline V gives CDR1 LNHDA, CDR2 SQIVND (reference sequence). The germline V and J ends were trimmed by 1 base and 1 base, with 8 bases remaining between them. The CDR3 is 15 residues long. The CDR3 DNA sequence: TGTGCCAGTAGTATAGCAACACAGAGCAATCAGCCCCAGCATTTT. Its translation is CASSIATQSNQPQHF.

This clonotype was observed at least ten times. This chain joins TRBV6-5 and TRBJ2-7; 8 bases are a match to TRBD2. With V trimmed by 8 bases and J by 12 bases, 9 bases remained unmatched. The CDR3 extends over 11 amino acids. Per the germline V gene, CDR1 is MNHEY and CDR2 is SVGAGI. The CDR3 is CASRTSGVMYF. As DNA, the CDR3 is TGTGCCAGCCGTACTAGCGGAGTAATGTACTTC.

This chain uses TRBV6-1 with TRBJ2-7; TRBD2 is a possible D gene (6 bases). V dropped 2 bases and J dropped 1 base, with 12 bases sitting between them. This CDR3 region has 15 residues. CDR1 and CDR2 from the germline V gene are MNHNS and SASEGT. The CDR3 coding sequence is TGTGCCAGCAGTGAAAGGGCTAGCGAATCCTACGAGCAGTACTTC. It specifies CASSERASESYEQYF.

This clonotype has ten or more counts. The chain combines TRBV12-3 or TRBV12-4 with TRBJ2-7; maybe TRBD2 (5 bases). This CDR3 has 13 amino acids. The V end was cut by 5 bases, the J end by 1 base, with 9 bases between. The CDR3 DNA is TGTGCCAGCAGTCCACTAGGATCCTACGAGCAGTACTTC. Its protein product is CASSPLGSYEQYF.

This clonotype was recorded many times. CDR3 bases: TGTGCCAGCAGGGACGCCGGGACTAACACCTACGAGCAGTACTTC. This encodes CASRDAGTNTYEQYF. The V call is TRBV6-1, the J call TRBJ2-7, with TRBD2 matching 7 bases. The CDR3 is 15 amino acids. J gave up 2 bases and V 6 bases, and 10 bases lay outside the gene matches. Germline V gives CDR1 MNHNS, CDR2 SASEGT.

V and J are TRBV6-2 or TRBV6-3 and TRBJ2-3; the match to TRBD2 covers 9 bases. This CDR3 region has 17 residues. CDR1 and CDR2 (germline): MNHEY, SVGEGT. With V trimmed by 0 bases and J by 13 bases, 17 bases remained unmatched. The CDR3 here is CASSYSPGGGAEGEKYF. Written as DNA, the CDR3 is TGTGCCAGCAGTTACTCTCCCGGCGGGGGGGCCGAGGGCGAAAAGTATTTT.

This clonotype occurred many times. The chain couples TRBV29-1 to TRBJ1-2; D gene ambiguous. V was trimmed by 5 bases and J by 4 bases, leaving 11 bases between them. The CDR3 is 12 amino acids. The germline V gene has CDR1 SQVTM and CDR2 ANQGSEA. Written as DNA, the CDR3 is TGCAGCGTTTTGATCGTCAGCTATGGCTACACCTTC. This translates into CSVLIVSYGYTF.

The chain is built from TRBV5-1 and TRBJ1-1; 9 bases agree with TRBD1. Germline CDR1 reads SGHRS; CDR2 reads YFSETQ. The junction had 18 bases not matched to a gene; V was cut back by 0 bases and J by 6 bases. The length of the CDR3 is 19 residues. The CDR3 bases are TGCGCCAGCAGCTTGGAGGGGCCAACAGGGGGCCCTACGAGAGCTGAAGCTTTCTTT. This sequence encodes CASSLEGPTGGPTRAEAFF.

This clonotype appeared many times. This chain joins TRBV5-1 and TRBJ1-1; tentatively, D is TRBD1 (6 bases). The V end was cut by 4 bases, the J end by 2 bases, with 12 bases between. Germline V gene sequence: CDR1 SGHRS, CDR2 YFSETQ. The CDR3 length is 14 residues. CDR3 nucleotide sequence: TGCGCCAGCAGCGCCCAACAGGGAAACACTGAAGCTTTCTTT. This translates into CASSAQQGNTEAFF.

This clonotype was detected ten times or more. V gene TRBV12-3 or TRBV12-4 combines with J gene TRBJ2-5; the D gene is possibly TRBD1 (5 bases). V was pared by 1 base and J by 4 bases, with 10 bases between. The CDR3 loop spans 14 amino acids. Written as DNA, the CDR3 is TGTGCCAGCAGTTTAGTCCAGGGAAGAGAGACCCAGTACTTC. Amino acids: CASSLVQGRETQYF.

The genes are TRBV7-2 and TRBJ2-7; D might be TRBD2 (6 bases). The CDR3 is made up of 15 amino acids. The germline CDR1 and CDR2 sequences are SGHTA and FQGNSA. V was trimmed by 2 bases and J by 5 bases, leaving 16 bases between them. The CDR3 is CASSLSYRGMDEQYF. The CDR3 DNA follows: TGTGCCAGCAGCTTAAGTTATCGGGGGATGGACGAGCAGTACTTC.

In its sample, this clonotype was seen many times. The chain joins TRBV7-2 to TRBJ2-7; D uncertain. The CDR3 runs 11 residues. Between the trimmed V and J ends, which lost 5 bases and 2 bases, there was a span of 4 bases. Germline V lookup: CDR1 SGHTA, CDR2 FQGNSA. The CDR3 nucleotides are TGTGCCAGCAGCACCCCCTACGAGCAGTACTTC. This encodes CASSTPYEQYF.

The V call is TRBV11-1, the J call TRBJ2-7; 12 bases are shared with TRBD1. Germline assignment: CDR1 SGHAT and CDR2 FQDESV (reference sequence). CDR3 length: 16 residues. The junction had 6 bases not matched to a gene; V was cut back by 5 bases and J by 1 base. The chain's CDR3 is CASSPWDRGQSYEQYF. The CDR3 bases are TGTGCCAGCAGCCCCTGGGACAGGGGGCAATCCTACGAGCAGTACTTC.

This clonotype occurred many times. This chain joins TRBV25-1 and TRBJ1-3; TRBD1 is a possible D gene (5 bases). Germline V gives CDR1 MGHDK, CDR2 SYGVNS. Trimming cost V 6 bases and J 0 bases, with 9 bases left between them. CDR3 length: 14 residues. The CDR3 region is CASSDSYSGNTIYF. DNA of the CDR3: TGTGCCAGCAGCGACAGCTACTCTGGAAACACCATATATTTT.

This clonotype showed up many times. The chain combines TRBV20-1 with TRBJ2-6; D may correspond to TRBD1 or TRBD2 (5 bases each). CDR3 length: 17 amino acids. V was pared by 0 bases and J by 0 bases, with 12 bases between. Germline V gives CDR1 DFQATT, CDR2 SNEGSKA (reference sequence). The CDR3 spells CSARDAAGSSGANVLTF. CDR3 DNA: TGCAGTGCTAGAGATGCGGCAGGGAGCTCTGGGGCCAACGTCCTGACTTTC.